This T cell receptor (beta chain) was captured by sequencing in a study of PD-1 blockade in mismatch repair-deficient tumors. For the study at large: Patients had around twelve mismatch repair-deficient cancer types, all previously treated and progressing.

This CDR3 is 16 amino acids long. Germline V gene data show CDR1 as MNHEY and CDR2 as SVGAGI. Between the trimmed V and J ends, which lost 2 bases and 2 bases, there was a span of 16 bases. Profiling relied on immunoSEQ multiplex PCR, and the TCRdb table lists in-frame clones only, not all of them. Counted here are about 34,000 clones, 80% occurring once; the ten biggest clones make up about 3.7%. PCR or immunohistochemistry showed mismatch repair deficiency in every enrolled patient. TCR sequencing covered a few patients who responded to pembrolizumab. The genes are TRBV6-5 and TRBJ2-7, with a tentative D call TRBD2 (5 bases). This clonotype originated in an adult with mismatch repair-deficient cancer. The sample in question was PBMCs, obtained approximately 6 weeks after starting pembrolizumab. The CDR3 nucleotides read TGTGCCAGCAGTTACCCTTCTAAGGACGGGGCCTACGAGCAGTACTTC. Translating gives CASSYPSKDGAYEQYF.